The 30 T cell receptor beta chains given below trace back to one sample, sequenced in a study of blood T cell repertoires in COVID-19. Here immunoSEQ multiplex PCR was the method, and the copy in TCRdb shows in-frame clones only, minus some. The table shows 72,000 or so clones, with approximately 86% occurring only once. The sample taken for sequencing was peripheral blood. All receptors come from a woman aged 55 to 70 with acute or convalescent COVID-19.

The chain links TRBV6-1 to TRBJ2-2; no definite D call. Between the trimmed V and J ends, which lost 3 bases and 0 bases, there was a span of 5 bases. The CDR3 runs to 14 residues. Germline V gene sequence: CDR1 MNHNS, CDR2 SASEGT. This CDR3 is CASSDQTNTGELFF. The CDR3 bases are TGTGCCAGCAGTGACCAAACGAACACCGGGGAGCTGTTTTTT.

The chain links TRBV28 to TRBJ2-1; TRBD2 aligns across 7 bases. Germline CDR1 MDHEN, CDR2 SYDVKM. The CDR3 is 16 amino acids. After removal of 6 bases from V and 0 bases from J, the junction contained 8 bases not matched to a gene. The CDR3 here is CASRGSGASSYNEQFF. The CDR3 nucleotides are TGTGCCAGCAGGGGGAGCGGGGCCAGCTCCTACAATGAGCAGTTCTTC. The complete variable domain, with remaining parts taken from reference TRBV28 and TRBJ2-1, reads DVKVTQSSRYLVKRTGEKVFLECVQDMDHENMFWYRQDPGLGLRLIYFSYDVKMKEKGDIPEGYSVSREKKERFSLILESASTNQTSMYLCASRGSGASSYNEQFFGPGTRLTVL.

The chain carries TRBV6-6 and TRBJ1-1, with no clear D. The germline V and J ends were trimmed by 6 bases and 6 bases, with 17 bases remaining between them. Germline V gene sequence: CDR1 MNHNY, CDR2 SVGAGI (reference sequence). CDR3 size: 14 residues. As DNA, the CDR3 is TGTGCCAGCAGCCCATCATCGGTTAACCCTGAAGCTTTCTTT. Translation gives CASSPSSVNPEAFF.

The rearrangement uses TRBV12-5 and TRBJ1-4, with TRBD1 matching over 8 bases. Germline V CDR1 and CDR2: LGHNT, FRNRAP. This CDR3 has 14 residues. The CDR3 sequence: CAPFGDRNNEKLFF. DNA of the CDR3: TGTGCCCCTTTTGGGGACAGGAATAATGAAAAACTGTTTTTT.

The CDR3 DNA sequence: TGTGCTAGTGGTTCGGGCACAGGGGGGCGCGGACCCCTCCACTTT. Residues: CASGSGTGGRGPLHF. The chain joins TRBV12-5 to TRBJ1-6; 8 nucleotides align to TRBD1. From germline, CDR1 is LGHNT and CDR2 FRNRAP. This CDR3 has 15 residues. The J segment lost 12 bases and the V segment lost 4 bases, leaving 11 bases of the junction unmatched.

J is TRBJ2-7 and V is TRBV28; TRBD2 aligns across 12 bases. The CDR3 contains 14 residues. Germline loops: CDR1 MDHEN, CDR2 SYDVKM. The V segment lost 6 bases and the J segment 6 bases; nucleotides outside the gene matches: 6. This chain's CDR3 is CASRTLAGGSEQYF. The DNA of the CDR3 is TGTGCCAGCAGAACTCTAGCGGGGGGGTCCGAGCAGTACTTC. Complete variable domain (other parts from reference TRBV28 and TRBJ2-7): DVKVTQSSRYLVKRTGEKVFLECVQDMDHENMFWYRQDPGLGLRLIYFSYDVKMKEKGDIPEGYSVSREKKERFSLILESASTNQTSMYLCASRTLAGGSEQYFGPGTRLTVT.

The rearrangement joins TRBV21-1 to TRBJ2-7; the D call of TRBD1 is as the table states it, not checked on the DNA. TRBV21-1 constitutes a pseudogene. This CDR3 comprises 15 residues. The DNA of the CDR3 is TGTGCCAGCAGCAAAGGGGACAGGGGTTGGTACGAGCAGTACTTC. Residues: CASSKGDRGWYEQYF.

V and J are TRBV5-1 and TRBJ2-7; TRBD1 matches at 7 bases. Germline CDR1 and CDR2: SGHRS and YFSETQ. The V segment lost 0 bases and the J segment 3 bases; nucleotides outside the gene matches: 0. The length of the CDR3 is 13 residues. CDR3 region: CASSLDRGYEQYF. CDR3 DNA: TGCGCCAGCAGCTTGGACAGGGGCTACGAGCAGTACTTC. Based on the CDR3 plus reference TRBV5-1 and TRBJ2-7, the full variable domain is KAGVTQTPRYLIKTRGQQVTLSCSPISGHRSVSWYQQTPGQGLQFLFEYFSETQRNKGNFPGRFSGRQFSNSRSEMNVSTLELGDSALYLCASSLDRGYEQYFGPGTRLTVT.

This chain's CDR3 is CASSLGGGGYGYTF. CDR3 bases: TGCGCCAGCAGCTTGGGCGGGGGCGGCTATGGCTACACCTTC. The rearrangement uses TRBV5-1 and TRBJ1-2; TRBD1 is a possible D gene (6 bases). V gave up 0 bases and J gave up 4 bases, with 10 bases separating them. CDR1 and CDR2 (germline): SGHRS, YFSETQ. The CDR3 is 14 residues long.

The chain is built from TRBV4-1 and TRBJ2-1, with TRBD2 matching 13 bases. CDR1 is MGHRA, CDR2 YSYEKL, per germline. V gave up 1 base and J gave up 4 bases; unmatched junction bases: 10. The CDR3 loop spans 19 amino acids. The DNA for the CDR3 is TGCGCCAGCAGCCAAGTTTTTACTAGCGGGGGGGTAGGTTACAATGAGCAGTTCTTC. Protein sequence: CASSQVFTSGGVGYNEQFF.

This clone was observed a handful of times. This chain uses TRBV15 with TRBJ1-1, with 9 bases fitting TRBD1. Germline-derived CDR1 and CDR2 are LNHNV and YYDKDF (reference sequence). The ends lost 5 bases at V and 3 bases at J; junction bases unmatched: 4. The CDR3 length is 14 residues. CDR3 in amino acids: CATSDYRGHTEAFF. The CDR3 nucleotides read TGTGCCACCAGCGACTACAGGGGGCACACTGAAGCTTTCTTT.

This clone was seen only a few times. The chain uses TRBV18 and TRBJ1-5; no definite D call. The CDR3 spans 15 residues. The ends were cut back, 5 bases at V and 4 bases at J, with 15 bases in the middle. Germline V gives CDR1 KGHSH, CDR2 LQKENI. CDR3 amino acids: CASSGGPMGNQPQHF. The CDR3 bases are TGTGCCAGCTCAGGAGGGCCGATGGGGAATCAGCCCCAGCATTTT.

The V call is TRBV2, the J call TRBJ1-2; 8 bases map to TRBD1. Per the germline V gene, CDR1 is SNHLY and CDR2 is FYNNEI. V shed 8 bases, J shed 1 base, and the junction held 12 bases outside the gene matches. The CDR3 is made up of 16 amino acids. CDR3 loop: CASYRDRRILNYGYTF. The CDR3, as DNA: TGTGCCAGCTACCGGGACAGGCGGATTCTTAACTATGGCTACACCTTC.

The chain carries TRBV5-6 and TRBJ1-6, with a weak D call TRBD1 (5 bases). In germline, CDR1 is SGHDT, CDR2 YYEEEE. The CDR3 has 18 residues. The V and J ends lost 2 bases and 11 bases respectively, with 26 bases between them. The CDR3 sequence: CASSLGPATVDRNPPLHF. Written as DNA, the CDR3 is TGTGCCAGCAGCTTAGGCCCGGCGACAGTCGATCGAAATCCACCCCTCCACTTT.

The gene calls are TRBV19 and TRBJ2-1, with D maybe TRBD2 (6 bases). This CDR3 is 15 amino acids long. Germline CDR1 is LNHDA and CDR2 is SQIVND (reference sequence). V was trimmed by 3 bases and J by 0 bases, leaving 9 bases between them. CDR3 DNA: TGTGCCAGTAGTATTCGGGGGAGCTCCTACAATGAGCAGTTCTTC. Its protein product is CASSIRGSSYNEQFF.

The rearrangement uses TRBV19 and TRBJ2-7; 7 bases map to TRBD1. The germline V gene has CDR1 LNHDA and CDR2 SQIVND (reference sequence). V lost 5 bases, J lost 6 bases, and 7 bases stayed unmatched. This CDR3 comprises 13 residues. The CDR3 reads CASSPGTVGEQYF. CDR3 in DNA: TGTGCCAGTAGTCCGGGGACAGTGGGCGAGCAGTACTTC.

The chain has TRBV7-8 and TRBJ2-3; 8 nucleotides line up with TRBD1. V lost 5 bases to trimming and J lost 4 bases; unmatched junction nucleotides: 5. The CDR3 loop spans 14 amino acids. The germline V gene encodes CDR1 SGHVS and CDR2 FQNEAQ. The CDR3 nucleotides are TGTGCCAGCAGCCCTCAGGGGGCAGCAGATACGCAGTATTTT. Protein product: CASSPQGAADTQYF.

V is TRBV29-1 and J is TRBJ2-7; D unclear. Germline CDR1 is SQVTM and CDR2 is ANQGSEA. This CDR3 region has 12 residues. Trimming took off 6 bases at V and 5 bases at J, with 14 bases between the two ends. The chain's CDR3 is CSVRHLPDEQYF. The CDR3 coding sequence is TGCAGCGTGAGACATTTACCTGACGAGCAGTACTTC.

The chain employs TRBV2 and TRBJ2-3; D gene unclear. CDR3 length: 11 residues. V was pared by 6 bases and J by 5 bases, with 6 bases between. Germline V lookup: CDR1 SNHLY, CDR2 FYNNEI. The CDR3 DNA reads TGTGCCAGCAGCGTTAGAGATACGCAGTATTTT. Protein sequence: CASSVRDTQYF.

The chain is built from TRBV18 and TRBJ2-7; 9 positions match TRBD1. CDR1 is KGHSH and CDR2 is LQKENI in the germline V gene. The CDR3 has 15 residues. V shed 3 bases and J 6 bases; nucleotides not matched to a gene: 9. This CDR3 is CASSPAGQGSPEQYF. The CDR3 DNA is TGTGCCAGCTCACCGGCGGGACAGGGTTCACCCGAGCAGTACTTC. The whole variable domain, remainder taken from reference TRBV18 and TRBJ2-7, is NAGVMQNPRHLVRRRGQEARLRCSPMKGHSHVYWYRQLPEEGLKFMVYLQKENIIDESGMPKERFSAEFPKEGPSILRIQQVVRGDSAAYFCASSPAGQGSPEQYFGPGTRLTVT.

V is TRBV28 and J is TRBJ2-5; TRBD2 agrees at 12 bases. V was clipped by 6 bases and J by 2 bases; unmatched bases: 4. The CDR3 has 15 amino acids. Looked up from germline, CDR1 is MDHEN and CDR2 is SYDVKM. The chain's CDR3 is CASSRLAGEQETQYF. The CDR3 nucleotides read TGTGCCAGCAGCCGACTAGCGGGGGAGCAAGAGACCCAGTACTTC.

The chain links TRBV25-1 to TRBJ2-3, with 7 nucleotides matching TRBD2. Per the germline V gene, CDR1 is MGHDK and CDR2 is SYGVNS. CDR3 length: 14 residues. V lost 7 bases, J lost 1 base, and 5 bases stayed unmatched. CDR3 loop: CASTSGEGTDTQYF. The CDR3 bases are TGTGCCAGCACGAGCGGGGAAGGCACAGATACGCAGTATTTT.

The V call is TRBV7-2, the J call TRBJ2-3; TRBD1 agrees at 8 bases. From germline, CDR1 is SGHTA and CDR2 FQGNSA. The CDR3 sequence is 15 residues long. Germline trimming cut 1 base from V and 1 base from J; bases unmatched to any gene: 1. The CDR3 sequence is CASSLGTGRTDTQYF. In DNA form, the CDR3 reads TGTGCCAGCAGCTTAGGGACAGGGCGCACAGATACGCAGTATTTT.

The sample holds a few counts of this clone. The gene calls are TRBV6-5 and TRBJ1-6, with 9 bases that match TRBD1. Germline CDR1 MNHEY, CDR2 SVGAGI. This CDR3 contains 14 residues. V was pared by 5 bases and J by 10 bases, with 6 bases of the junction left unmatched. CDR3 sequence reads: CASSLNRGHSPLHF. CDR3 bases: TGTGCCAGCAGTCTTAACAGGGGGCACTCACCCCTCCACTTT.

The chain joins TRBV7-8 to TRBJ2-2, with TRBD2 identical over 14 bases. CDR3 size: 19 residues. Per germline, CDR1 SGHVS and CDR2 FQNEAQ. V was clipped by 5 bases and J by 5 bases; unmatched bases: 13. CDR3 sequence (DNA): TGTGCCAGCAGCCTCAGGACTAGCGGGGGGACTGTGTTGACCGGGGAGCTGTTTTTT. It is translated as CASSLRTSGGTVLTGELFF.

This chain uses TRBV6-1 with TRBJ2-6; 7 nucleotides agree with TRBD2. This CDR3 spans 18 amino acids. The V gene's germline CDR1 is MNHNS and CDR2 SASEGT. The trim removed 3 bases at V and 0 bases at J, leaving 8 bases unmatched. The DNA of the CDR3 is TGTGCCAGCAGTGACCCGGGACTACGAACCTCTGGGGCCAACGTCCTGACTTTC. It translates to CASSDPGLRTSGANVLTF.

The chain employs TRBV12-3 or TRBV12-4 and TRBJ1-2; D possibly corresponds to TRBD1 (6 bases). This CDR3 region has 13 residues. V lost 5 bases to trimming and J lost 6 bases, with 13 bases between them. CDR3 nucleotide sequence: TGTGCCAGCAGTGCACAGGGTGAAGATGGCTACACCTTC. It specifies CASSAQGEDGYTF.

This clone showed up just once. This chain uses TRBV10-3 with TRBJ2-5; 8 nucleotides align to TRBD2. Germline CDR1 reads ENHRY; CDR2 reads SYGVKD. J gave up 3 bases and V 3 bases, and 0 bases lay outside the gene matches. The CDR3 covers 13 residues. CDR3 sequence: CAISEAGEETQYF. The CDR3, as DNA: TGTGCCATCAGTGAAGCGGGAGAAGAGACCCAGTACTTC.

CDR3 amino acids: CSVESVADNNEQFF. The CDR3 DNA is TGCAGCGTTGAATCGGTAGCGGATAACAATGAGCAGTTCTTC. The V call is TRBV29-1, the J call TRBJ2-1; weak D call: TRBD2 (6 bases). The CDR3 has 14 amino acids. V was trimmed by 2 bases and J by 5 bases, leaving 13 bases between them. Germline lookup yields CDR1 SQVTM and CDR2 ANQGSEA.

This chain joins TRBV21-1 and TRBJ2-1; the listed D gene, TRBD1, was not tested against the DNA. TRBV21-1 is tagged as a pseudogene. The CDR3 is made up of 11 amino acids. The CDR3 is CASRKGQVQFF. As DNA, the CDR3 is TGTGCCAGCAGAAAGGGACAGGTGCAGTTCTTC.